This T cell receptor beta chain derives from a study of shared clonotypes between healthy human individuals. V shed 2 bases and J shed 4 bases, with 17 bases lying between them. This CDR3 contains 16 residues. From germline, CDR1 is MDHEN and CDR2 SYDVKM. The method was immunoSEQ multiplex PCR; TCRdb's version includes in-frame clones alone and lacks a portion of them. The data show about 590,000 clones, about 95% seen once. CD45RO negativity and positive selection for CCR7 defined naive CD8 cells, a population that excluded terminally differentiated effector memory CD45RA+ cells. The sequence came from a young woman in good health. The V and J genes are TRBV28 and TRBJ1-2, with D hard to call. Sequenced: naive CD8+ T cells sorted from blood. The CDR3, as DNA: TGTGCCAGCAGTTTAGAGGCAGAGAAGGTTTTCTATGGCTACACCTTC. This encodes CASSLEAEKVFYGYTF.